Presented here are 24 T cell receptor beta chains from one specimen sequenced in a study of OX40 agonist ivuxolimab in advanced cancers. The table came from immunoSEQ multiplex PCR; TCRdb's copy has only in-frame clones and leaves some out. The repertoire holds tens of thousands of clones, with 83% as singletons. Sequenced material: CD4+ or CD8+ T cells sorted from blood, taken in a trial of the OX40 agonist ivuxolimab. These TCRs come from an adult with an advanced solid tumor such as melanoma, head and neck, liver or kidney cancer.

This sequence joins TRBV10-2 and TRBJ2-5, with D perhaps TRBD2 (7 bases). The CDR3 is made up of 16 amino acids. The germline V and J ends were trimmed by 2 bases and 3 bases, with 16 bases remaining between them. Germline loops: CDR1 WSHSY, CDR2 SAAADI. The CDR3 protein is CASSELLGGAKETQYF. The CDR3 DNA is TGCGCCAGCAGTGAGCTTTTGGGGGGGGCGAAAGAGACCCAGTACTTC.

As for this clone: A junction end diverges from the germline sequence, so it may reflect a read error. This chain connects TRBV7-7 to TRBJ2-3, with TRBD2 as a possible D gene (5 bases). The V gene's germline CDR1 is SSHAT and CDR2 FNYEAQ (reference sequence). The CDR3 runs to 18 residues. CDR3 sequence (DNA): TGTGCTAGCAGCCAGAGAACATATAGCGTAGCTAGCACAGATACGCAGTATTTT. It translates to CASSQRTYSVASTDTQYF.

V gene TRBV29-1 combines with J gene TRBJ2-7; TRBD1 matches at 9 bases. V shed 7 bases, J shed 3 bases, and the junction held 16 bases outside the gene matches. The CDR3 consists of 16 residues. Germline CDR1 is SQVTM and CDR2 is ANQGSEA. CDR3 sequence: CSAGNRGLVSGYEQYF. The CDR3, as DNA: TGCAGCGCTGGGAACAGGGGGCTAGTATCCGGCTACGAGCAGTACTTC.

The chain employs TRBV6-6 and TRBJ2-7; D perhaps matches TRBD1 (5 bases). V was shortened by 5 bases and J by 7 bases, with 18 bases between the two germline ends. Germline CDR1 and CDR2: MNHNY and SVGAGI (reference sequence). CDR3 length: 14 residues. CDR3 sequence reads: CASSIGAALREQYF. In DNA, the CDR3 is TGTGCCAGCAGTATTGGGGCCGCTCTACGAGAGCAGTACTTC.

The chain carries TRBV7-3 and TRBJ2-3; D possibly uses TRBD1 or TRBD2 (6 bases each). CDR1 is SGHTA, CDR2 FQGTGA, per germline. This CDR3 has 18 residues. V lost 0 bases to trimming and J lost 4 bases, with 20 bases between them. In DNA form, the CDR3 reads TGTGCCAGCAGCTTAACTGTCAGGGCTGGGGGGCCCGCAGATACGCAGTATTTT. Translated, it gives CASSLTVRAGGPADTQYF.

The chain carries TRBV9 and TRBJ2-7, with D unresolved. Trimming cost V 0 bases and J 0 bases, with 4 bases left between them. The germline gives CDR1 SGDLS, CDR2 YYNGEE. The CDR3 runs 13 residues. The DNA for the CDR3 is TGTGCCAGCAGCGTAGCCACCTCCTACGAGCAGTACTTC. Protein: CASSVATSYEQYF.

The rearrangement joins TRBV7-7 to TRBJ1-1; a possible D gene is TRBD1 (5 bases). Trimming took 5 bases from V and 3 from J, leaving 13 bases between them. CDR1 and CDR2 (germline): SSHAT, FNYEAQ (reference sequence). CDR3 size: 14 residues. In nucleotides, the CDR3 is TGTGCCAGCAGCCCCCGACAAGGGGACACTGAAGCTTTCTTT. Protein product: CASSPRQGDTEAFF.

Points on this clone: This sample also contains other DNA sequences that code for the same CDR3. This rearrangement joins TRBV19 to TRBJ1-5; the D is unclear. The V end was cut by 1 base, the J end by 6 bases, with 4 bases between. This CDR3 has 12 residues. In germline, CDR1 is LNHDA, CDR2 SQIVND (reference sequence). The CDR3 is CASSIGAQPQHF. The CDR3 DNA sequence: TGTGCCAGTAGTATAGGGGCTCAGCCCCAGCATTTT.

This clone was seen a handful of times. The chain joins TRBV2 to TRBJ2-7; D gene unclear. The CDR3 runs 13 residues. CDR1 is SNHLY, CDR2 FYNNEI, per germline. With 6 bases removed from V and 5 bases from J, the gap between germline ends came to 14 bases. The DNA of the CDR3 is TGTGCCAGCAGGCACCTTCCCCCCAACGAGCAGTACTTC. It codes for CASRHLPPNEQYF.

For the CDR3, the DNA is TGTGCCAGCAGCTCCCGGACAGGAACGGGCGAGCAGTACTTC. Its protein product is CASSSRTGTGEQYF. This chain links TRBV7-9 with TRBJ2-7, with 7 bases fitting TRBD1. Unmatched junction bases numbered 9, after V lost 4 bases and J lost 6 bases. Per germline, CDR1 SEHNR and CDR2 FQNEAQ (reference sequence). The CDR3 spans 14 residues.

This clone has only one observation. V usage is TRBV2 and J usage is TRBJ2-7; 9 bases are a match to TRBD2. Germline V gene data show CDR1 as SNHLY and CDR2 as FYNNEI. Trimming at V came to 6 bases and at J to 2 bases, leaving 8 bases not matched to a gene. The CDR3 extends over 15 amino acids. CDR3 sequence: CASSTSGGNPYEQYF. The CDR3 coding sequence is TGTGCCAGCAGCACAAGCGGGGGGAACCCCTACGAGCAGTACTTC.

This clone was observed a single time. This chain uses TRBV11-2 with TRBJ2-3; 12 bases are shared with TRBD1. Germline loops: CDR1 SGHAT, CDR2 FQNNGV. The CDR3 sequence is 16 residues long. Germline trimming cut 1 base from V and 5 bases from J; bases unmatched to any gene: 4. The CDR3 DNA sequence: TGTGCCAGCAGCTTAGTGGGACAGGGGGCTATAGATACGCAGTATTTT. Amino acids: CASSLVGQGAIDTQYF. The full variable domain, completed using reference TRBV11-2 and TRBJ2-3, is EAGVAQSPRYKIIEKRQSVAFWCNPISGHATLYWYQQILGQGPKLLIQFQNNGVVDDSQLPKDRFSAERLKGVDSTLKIQPAKLEDSAVYLCASSLVGQGAIDTQYFGPGTRLTVL.

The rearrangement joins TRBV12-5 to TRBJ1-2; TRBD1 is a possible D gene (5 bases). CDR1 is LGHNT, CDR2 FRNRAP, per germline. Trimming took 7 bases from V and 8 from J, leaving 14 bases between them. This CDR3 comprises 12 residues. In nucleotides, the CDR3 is TGTGCTAGTGCCCTGGGAGGGACCGGCTACACCTTC. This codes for CASALGGTGYTF.

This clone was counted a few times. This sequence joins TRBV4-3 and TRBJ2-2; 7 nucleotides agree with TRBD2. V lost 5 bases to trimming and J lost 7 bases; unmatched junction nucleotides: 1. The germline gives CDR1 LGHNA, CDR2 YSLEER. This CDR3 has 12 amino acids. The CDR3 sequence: CASSWTSGELFF. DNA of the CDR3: TGCGCCAGCAGCTGGACTAGCGGGGAGCTGTTTTTT.

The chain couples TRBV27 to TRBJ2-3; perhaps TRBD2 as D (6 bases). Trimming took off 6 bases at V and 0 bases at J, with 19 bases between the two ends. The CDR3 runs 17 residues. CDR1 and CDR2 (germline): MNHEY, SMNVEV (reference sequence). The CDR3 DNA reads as TGTGCCAGCAGGCCGCTGCTGGGAGGTCATAGCACAGATACGCAGTATTTT. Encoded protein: CASRPLLGGHSTDTQYF.

The CDR3 reads CASSSPPEGIYEQYF. CDR3 coding DNA: TGTGCCAGCAGTTCCCCGCCTGAGGGGATTTACGAGCAGTACTTC. The J gene is TRBJ2-7, the V gene TRBV6-5; perhaps D is TRBD1 or TRBD2 (5 bases each). Trimming removed 4 bases from V and 4 bases from J, with 17 bases in between. There are 15 residues in the CDR3. CDR1 MNHEY and CDR2 SVGAGI come from the germline V gene.

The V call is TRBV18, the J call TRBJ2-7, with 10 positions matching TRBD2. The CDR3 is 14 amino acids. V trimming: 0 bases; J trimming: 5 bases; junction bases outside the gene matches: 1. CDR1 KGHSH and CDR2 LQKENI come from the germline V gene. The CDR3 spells CASSPPSGGDEQYF. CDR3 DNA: TGTGCCAGCTCACCACCGAGCGGGGGGGACGAGCAGTACTTC. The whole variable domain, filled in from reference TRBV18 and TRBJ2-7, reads NAGVMQNPRHLVRRRGQEARLRCSPMKGHSHVYWYRQLPEEGLKFMVYLQKENIIDESGMPKERFSAEFPKEGPSILRIQQVVRGDSAAYFCASSPPSGGDEQYFGPGTRLTVT.

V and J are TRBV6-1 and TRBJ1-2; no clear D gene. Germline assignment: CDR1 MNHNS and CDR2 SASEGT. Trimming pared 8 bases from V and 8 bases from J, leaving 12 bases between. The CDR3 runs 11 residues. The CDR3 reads CASRSSEGYTF. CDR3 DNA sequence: TGTGCCAGCCGGTCGTCGGAAGGCTACACCTTC.

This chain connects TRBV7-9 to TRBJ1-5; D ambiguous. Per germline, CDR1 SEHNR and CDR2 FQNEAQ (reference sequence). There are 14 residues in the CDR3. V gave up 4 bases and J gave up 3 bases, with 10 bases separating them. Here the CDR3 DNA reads TGTGCCAGCAGCTACGACGGCAACAATCAGCCCCAGCATTTT. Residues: CASSYDGNNQPQHF. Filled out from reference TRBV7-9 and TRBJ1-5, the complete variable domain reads DTGVSQNPRHKITKRGQNVTFRCDPISEHNRLYWYRQTLGQGPEFLTYFQNEAQLEKSRLLSDRFSAERPKGSFSTLEIQRTEQGDSAMYLCASSYDGNNQPQHFGDGTRLSIL.

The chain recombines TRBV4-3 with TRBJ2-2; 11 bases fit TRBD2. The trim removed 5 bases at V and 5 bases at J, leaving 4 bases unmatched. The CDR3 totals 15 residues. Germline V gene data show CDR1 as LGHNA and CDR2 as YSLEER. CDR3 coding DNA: TGCGCCAGCAGCGCGGGACTAGCGGAAACCGGGGAGCTGTTTTTT. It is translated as CASSAGLAETGELFF.

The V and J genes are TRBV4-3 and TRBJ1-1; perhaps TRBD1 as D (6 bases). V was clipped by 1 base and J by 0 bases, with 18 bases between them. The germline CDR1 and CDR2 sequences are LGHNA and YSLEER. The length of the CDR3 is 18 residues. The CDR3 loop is CASSQVGVVGALNTEAFF. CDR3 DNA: TGCGCCAGCAGCCAAGTAGGGGTAGTGGGGGCGTTGAACACTGAAGCTTTCTTT.

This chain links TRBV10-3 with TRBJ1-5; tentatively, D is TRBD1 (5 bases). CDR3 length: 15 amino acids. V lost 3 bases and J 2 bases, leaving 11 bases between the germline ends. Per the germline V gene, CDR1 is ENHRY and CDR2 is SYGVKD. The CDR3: CAISEYGGGNQPQHF. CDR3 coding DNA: TGTGCCATCAGTGAATACGGGGGAGGCAATCAGCCCCAGCATTTT.

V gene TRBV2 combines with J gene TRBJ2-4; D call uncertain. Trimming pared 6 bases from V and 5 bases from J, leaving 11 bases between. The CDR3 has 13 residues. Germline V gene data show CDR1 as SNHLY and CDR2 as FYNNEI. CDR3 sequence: CASRIIHENIQYF. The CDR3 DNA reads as TGTGCCAGCAGAATCATACACGAAAACATTCAGTACTTC. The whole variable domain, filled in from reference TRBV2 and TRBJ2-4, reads EPEVTQTPSHQVTQMGQEVILRCVPISNHLYFYWYRQILGQKVEFLVSFYNNEISEKSEIFDDQFSVERPDGSNFTLKIRSTKLEDSAMYFCASRIIHENIQYFGAGTRLSVL.

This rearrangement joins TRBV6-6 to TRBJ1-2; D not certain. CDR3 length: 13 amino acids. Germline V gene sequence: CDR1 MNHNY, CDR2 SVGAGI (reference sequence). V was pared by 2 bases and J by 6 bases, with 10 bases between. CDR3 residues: CASSYLATDGYTF. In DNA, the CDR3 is TGTGCCAGCAGTTACCTCGCCACAGATGGCTACACCTTC.